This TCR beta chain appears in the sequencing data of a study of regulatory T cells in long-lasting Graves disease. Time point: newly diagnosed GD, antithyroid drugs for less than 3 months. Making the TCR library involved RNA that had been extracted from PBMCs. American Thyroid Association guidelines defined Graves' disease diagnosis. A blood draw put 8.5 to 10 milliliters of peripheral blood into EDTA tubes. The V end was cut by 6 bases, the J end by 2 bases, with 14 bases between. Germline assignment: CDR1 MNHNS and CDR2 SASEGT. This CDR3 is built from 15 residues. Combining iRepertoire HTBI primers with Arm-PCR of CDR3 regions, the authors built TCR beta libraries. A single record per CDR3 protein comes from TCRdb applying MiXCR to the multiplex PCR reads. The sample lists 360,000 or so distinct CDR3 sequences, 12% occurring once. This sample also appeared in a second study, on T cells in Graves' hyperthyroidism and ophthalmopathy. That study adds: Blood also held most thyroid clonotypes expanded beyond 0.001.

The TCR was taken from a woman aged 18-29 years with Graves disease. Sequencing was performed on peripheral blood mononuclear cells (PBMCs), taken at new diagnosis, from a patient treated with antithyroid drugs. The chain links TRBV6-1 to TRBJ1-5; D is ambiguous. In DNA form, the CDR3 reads TGTGCCAGCAGACTCAGACCCGGGGGCAATCAGCCCCAGCATTTT. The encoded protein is CASRLRPGGNQPQHF.